The source of this T cell receptor (beta chain) is a study of beta chain features in type 1 diabetes (dated by TCRdb to 2016 to 2019). A note on the overall study: Patients and healthy donors did not differ in mean age, gender distribution, total cell number or subset yield. In the study, TCRB repertoires of sorted circulating CD4+ T cell subsets from recently diagnosed type 1 diabetes patients were compared with those of matched healthy donors. Regulatory and stem cell-like memory subsets were isolated from only 8 patients and roughly eight healthy donors, whereas naive and central memory subsets came from all 30 or so donors. Across all samples, 107,917,701 sorted cells were examined, and cell number per subset correlated strongly with RNA yield. Results and caveats for the whole study, not just this receptor: PCR might favor shorter templates, but patient and control samples were amplified and corrected together, so any skew would affect both groups equally. Only small numbers of individuals were included in the HLA sub-analyses, which left unresolved whether HLA type had any influence on TCRB rearrangement. Naive, central memory and regulatory TCRB repertoires appeared to be more similar among patients than among healthy donors. Because cDNA was sequenced instead of genomic DNA, activated cells with high expression could be over-represented, although the groups did not differ in activation or CD3 levels. In all four CD4+ subsets, TCRB CDR3 length was moderately but significantly shorter in type 1 diabetes patients. Fewer insertions and more nucleotide deletions at VDJ recombination sites were observed in patients with type 1 diabetes, implying thymic rearrangement abnormalities.

From each donor, a single peripheral blood sample of about 116 mL on average was drawn into heparinised tubes. A BD FACSAria II and a panel including CD45RO, CCR7, CD25, CD127, CD95 and CD27 were used to sort naive, central memory, regulatory and stem cell-like memory CD4+ T cells. All sorted populations exceeded 98% purity. PBMCs were isolated immediately by Lymphoprep density gradient centrifugation and stained directly without culture. Samples were stained and sorted in pairs, with one healthy donor and one patient per experiment, so that batch effects were minimized. The High Capacity cDNA Reverse Transcription Kit was used to reverse transcribe all of the isolated RNA, meaning that expressed TCRB transcripts were what got sequenced. Deep immunoSEQ sequencing was performed on naive, central memory and regulatory T cell samples, with an average of around 3.5 million total reads per sample. Sorted cells were lysed in RLT buffer and RNA was extracted with DNase-treated RNeasy Micro or Mini kits, depending on cell number. Each cell subset was processed separately to prevent cross-contamination, with patient and healthy donor samples processed together. The immunoSEQ multiplex PCR was used to amplify TCRB sequences from cDNA, yielding 87-bp fragments that span the CDR3 region. The amplicons were sequenced using the Illumina HiSeq platform. Turning to the authors' computational methods: Synthetic template baselines were used to correct PCR bias computationally, reads within Hamming distance 2 were collapsed together, and singletons that could not be merged were discarded. Reads were aligned against IMGT so that V, D and J genes, CDR3 length and insertions or deletions at six rearrangement sites could be assigned. Within each subset, clonotype counts were normalized to the number of sorted cells before true diversity and Gini coefficients were calculated with the tcR R package. Repertoire sharing was quantified using the overlap coefficient calculated on TCRB nucleotide sequences. Out-of-frame TCRB sequences from naive cells were analyzed to stand in for the pre-selection repertoire. Drawn from immuneACCESS, this table holds only the in-frame rearrangements with V and J called that TCRdb kept. Clones are partly lost; checked studies trace under half to an unresolved V gene and leave the rest unexplained. The V and J calls and clone size are taken from that table; D and trimming were inferred from the DNA. The sample records over 200,000 clones, roughly 11% of which are singletons. The ten largest clones capture more than 0.015% of the sample.

Based on the germline V gene, the CDR1 and CDR2 sequences are SQVTM and ANQGSEA. The cysteine opens and the phenylalanine closes a CDR3 of 13 amino acids. Only the CDR3 region is kept as DNA, spanning 39 bases read in frame from base 1. At the junction V is shortened by 0 bases and J by 7 bases, with 12 bases in between. Regarding this clone: Its target antigen remains unknown. Base qualities are not at hand, and no much larger clone is one base apart.

The rearranged chain carries TRBV29-1 and TRBJ1-2; no D gene call is confident. The sample comprised naive CD4+ T cells from blood. According to the study, the label for this sample's cell subset or site signals: true naive CD4+ T cells. This clonotype originated in a man aged 25-45 years with type 1 diabetes. The nucleotide sequence reads TGCAGCGTTGAAGATCGGAGTCGCCGTGGCTACACCTTC. Translated, this gives CSVEDRSRRGYTF.